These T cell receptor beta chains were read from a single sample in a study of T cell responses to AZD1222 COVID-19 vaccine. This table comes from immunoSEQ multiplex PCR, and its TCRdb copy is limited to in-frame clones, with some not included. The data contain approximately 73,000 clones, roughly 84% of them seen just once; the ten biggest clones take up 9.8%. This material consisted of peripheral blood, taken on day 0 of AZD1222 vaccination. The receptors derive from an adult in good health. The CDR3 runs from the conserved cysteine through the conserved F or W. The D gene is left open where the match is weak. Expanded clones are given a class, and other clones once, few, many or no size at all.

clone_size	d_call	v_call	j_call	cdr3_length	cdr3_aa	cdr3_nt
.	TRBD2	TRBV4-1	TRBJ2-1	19	CASSQDSAVRTSVANEQFF	TGCGCCAGCAGCCAAGACTCCGCAGTGCGGACTAGCGTCGCTAATGAGCAGTTCTTC
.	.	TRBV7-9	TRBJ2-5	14	CASSSPPGHETQYF	TGTGCCAGCAGCTCCCCGCCGGGGCATGAGACCCAGTACTTC
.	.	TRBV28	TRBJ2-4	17	CASSFRAGRSAKNIQYF	TGTGCCAGCAGTTTTCGGGCAGGTCGGTCCGCCAAAAACATTCAGTACTTC
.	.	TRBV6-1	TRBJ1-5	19	CASSERRDSDLRGNQPQHF	TGTGCCAGCAGTGAAAGGCGGGATTCAGACCTGAGGGGCAATCAGCCCCAGCATTTT
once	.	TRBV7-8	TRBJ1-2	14	CASSLGTAPVGYTF	TGTGCCAGCAGCTTAGGGACAGCGCCAGTGGGCTACACCTTC
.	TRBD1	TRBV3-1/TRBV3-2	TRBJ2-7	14	CASSHGQGAYEQYF	TGTGCCAGCAGCCACGGCCAGGGGGCCTACGAGCAGTACTTC
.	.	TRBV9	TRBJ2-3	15	CASSTLQEPTDTQYF	TGTGCCAGCAGCACACTACAGGAACCCACAGATACGCAGTATTTT
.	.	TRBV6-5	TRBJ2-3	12	CASGSRTDTQYF	TGTGCCAGCGGATCCCGCACAGATACGCAGTATTTT
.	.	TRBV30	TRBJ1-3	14	CAWSGDFSGNTIYF	TGTGCCTGGAGTGGGGATTTCTCTGGAAACACCATATATTTT
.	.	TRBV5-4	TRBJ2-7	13	CASSLGGEYEQYF	TGTGCCAGCAGCTTGGGAGGGGAATACGAGCAGTACTTC
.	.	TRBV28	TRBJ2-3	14	CASSLMTQTDTQYF	TGTGCCAGCAGTTTAATGACCCAAACAGATACGCAGTATTTT
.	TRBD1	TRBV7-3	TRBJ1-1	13	CASSRQGDTEAFF	TGTGCCAGCAGCCGACAGGGGGACACTGAAGCTTTCTTT
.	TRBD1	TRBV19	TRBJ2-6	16	CASSMQGAGGANVLTF	TGTGCCAGTAGTATGCAGGGGGCGGGAGGGGCCAACGTCCTGACTTTC
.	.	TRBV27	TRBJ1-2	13	CASSAGALYGYTF	TGTGCCAGCAGTGCGGGGGCCCTCTATGGCTACACCTTC
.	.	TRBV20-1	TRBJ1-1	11	CSAPPLTEAFF	TGCAGTGCCCCCCCCCTAACTGAAGCTTTCTTT
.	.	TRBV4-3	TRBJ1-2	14	CASSQGRVEYGYTF	TGCGCCAGCAGCCAAGGCAGGGTAGAGTATGGCTACACCTTC
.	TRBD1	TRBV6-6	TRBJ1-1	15	CASSFRTGGIDEAFF	TGTGCCAGCAGTTTCCGGACAGGGGGAATTGACGAAGCTTTCTTT
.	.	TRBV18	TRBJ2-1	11	CASSGDETQFF	TGTGCCAGCTCCGGGGACGAGACCCAGTTCTTC
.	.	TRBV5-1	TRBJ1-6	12	CASSRVNSPLHF	TGCGCCAGCAGCCGCGTAAATTCACCCCTCCACTTT
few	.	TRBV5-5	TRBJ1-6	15	CASSPLTGWNSPLHF	TGTGCCAGCAGCCCGCTGACAGGTTGGAATTCACCCCTCCACTTT
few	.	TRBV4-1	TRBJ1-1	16	CASSQADRAMNTEAFF	TGCGCCAGCAGCCAAGCCGACCGGGCCATGAACACTGAAGCTTTCTTT
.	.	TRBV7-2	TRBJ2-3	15	CASSLEEAGTDTQYF	TGTGCCAGCAGCTTAGAGGAGGCGGGCACAGATACGCAGTATTTT
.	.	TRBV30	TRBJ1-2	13	CAWDGRALYGYTF	TGTGCCTGGGATGGACGGGCACTCTATGGCTACACCTTC
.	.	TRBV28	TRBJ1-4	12	CASSSSSEKLFF	TGTGCCAGCAGCTCCTCGAGTGAAAAACTGTTTTTT
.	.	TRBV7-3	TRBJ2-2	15	CASSPTSADTGELFF	TGTGCCAGCAGCCCGACTAGTGCGGACACCGGGGAGCTGTTTTTT
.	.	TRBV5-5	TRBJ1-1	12	CASSLLGGATFF	TGTGCCAGCAGCTTGTTGGGGGGTGCGACTTTCTTT
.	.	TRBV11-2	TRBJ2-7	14	CASSSRLDSYEQYF	TGTGCCAGCAGCTCCCGACTAGACTCCTACGAGCAGTACTTC
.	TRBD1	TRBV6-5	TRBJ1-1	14	CASRAGTASFEAFF	TGTGCCAGCAGGGCCGGGACAGCGAGTTTTGAAGCTTTCTTT
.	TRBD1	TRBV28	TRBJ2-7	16	CASSSSGTGRTYEQYF	TGTGCCAGCAGTTCCTCCGGGACAGGGAGGACCTACGAGCAGTACTTC
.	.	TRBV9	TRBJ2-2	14	CASSVDRDTGELFF	TGTGCCAGCAGCGTAGACAGGGACACCGGGGAGCTGTTTTTT
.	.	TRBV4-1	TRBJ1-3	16	CASSQVVVSSGNTIYF	TGCGCCAGCAGCCAAGTGGTGGTAAGCTCTGGAAACACCATATATTTT
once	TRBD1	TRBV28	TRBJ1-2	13	CASRVTGGSGYTF	TGTGCCAGCAGAGTAACAGGGGGCTCTGGCTACACCTTC
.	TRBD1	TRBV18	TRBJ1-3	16	CASSPLLTGGGNTIYF	TGTGCCAGCTCACCACTACTTACAGGGGGCGGAAACACCATATATTTT
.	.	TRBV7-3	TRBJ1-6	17	CASSLTAIGQGSSPLHF	TGTGCCAGCAGCTTAACTGCTATAGGGCAGGGTAGTTCACCCCTCCACTTT
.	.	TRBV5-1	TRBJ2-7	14	CASSGGTVTYEQYF	TGCGCCAGCAGCGGAGGGACGGTAACCTACGAGCAGTACTTC
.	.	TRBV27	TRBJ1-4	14	CASSLTAANEKLFF	TGTGCCAGCAGTTTAACGGCGGCTAATGAAAAACTGTTTTTT
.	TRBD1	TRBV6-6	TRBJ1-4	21	CASSQGAPTRKWTNINEKLFF	TGTGCCAGCAGCCAGGGGGCGCCGACCCGAAAATGGACAAACATAAATGAAAAACTGTTTTTT
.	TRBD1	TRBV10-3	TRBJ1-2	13	CAIRRTGESGYTF	TGTGCCATCAGAAGGACAGGAGAGAGTGGCTACACCTTC
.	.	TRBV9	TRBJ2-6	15	CASSGGGLGANVLTF	TGTGCCAGCAGCGGAGGGGGGCTTGGGGCCAACGTCCTGACTTTC
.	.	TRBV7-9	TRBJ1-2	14	CASTLDSPSYGYTF	TGTGCCAGCACACTTGACAGCCCGTCCTATGGCTACACCTTC
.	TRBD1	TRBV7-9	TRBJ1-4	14	CASSRTGTSEKLFF	TGTGCCAGCAGCAGGACAGGGACTAGTGAAAAACTGTTTTTT
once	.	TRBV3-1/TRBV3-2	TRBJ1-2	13	CASSQVPHYGYTF	TGTGCCAGCAGCCAAGTCCCCCACTATGGCTACACCTTC
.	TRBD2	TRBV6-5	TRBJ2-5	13	CASRGGLKETQYF	TGTGCCAGCAGGGGGGGGTTGAAAGAGACCCAGTACTTC
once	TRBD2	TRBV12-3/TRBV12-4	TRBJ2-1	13	CASSYSGGGEQFF	TGTGCCAGCAGTTATAGCGGGGGGGGTGAGCAGTTCTTC
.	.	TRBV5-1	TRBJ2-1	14	CASSLAWQGNEQFF	TGCGCCAGCAGCTTGGCATGGCAGGGGAATGAGCAGTTCTTC
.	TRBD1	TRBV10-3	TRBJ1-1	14	CAIGTGGIGTEAFF	TGTGCCATCGGGACAGGGGGCATAGGCACTGAAGCTTTCTTT
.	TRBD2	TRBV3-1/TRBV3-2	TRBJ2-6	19	CASSPSTSGGWAGANVLTF	TGTGCCAGCAGCCCCTCGACTAGCGGGGGATGGGCTGGGGCCAACGTCCTGACTTTC
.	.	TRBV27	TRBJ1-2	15	CASSPSPDLNYGYTF	TGTGCCAGCAGTCCTAGCCCGGACCTGAACTATGGCTACACCTTC
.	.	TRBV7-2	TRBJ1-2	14	CASSLDRRNYGYTF	TGTGCCAGCAGCCTGGACAGAAGAAACTATGGCTACACCTTC
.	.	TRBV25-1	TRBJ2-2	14	CASSPGVGAGELFF	TGTGCCAGCAGCCCGGGGGTGGGGGCCGGGGAGCTGTTTTTT
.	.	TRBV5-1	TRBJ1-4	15	CASSLAAGPNEKLFF	TGCGCCAGCAGCTTGGCGGCAGGGCCAAATGAAAAACTGTTTTTT